The 3 T cell receptor beta chains in this list originate from one sample, sequenced in a study of T cells in tuberculosis. Described time point: new active TB diagnosis, blood taken before or within 7 days of starting treatment. Data came from immunoSEQ multiplex PCR; TCRdb stores just in-frame clones and leaves some out. The sample has about 38,000 clones, approximately 94% seen once; the top ten hold about 4.5%. Material: PBMCs, obtained at tuberculosis diagnosis. These receptor sequences come from an adult with tuberculosis.

In DNA form, the CDR3 reads TGCGCCAGCAGCTCCTCAGATACGCAGTATTTT. This sequence encodes CASSSSDTQYF. The chain links TRBV5-1 to TRBJ2-3, with D unresolved. The CDR3 spans 11 residues. Trimming removed 3 bases at V and 4 bases at J, with 3 bases between. Germline V gene sequence: CDR1 SGHRS, CDR2 YFSETQ.

The chain has TRBV29-1 and TRBJ1-2, with 12 bases identical to TRBD1. Germline CDR1 reads SQVTM; CDR2 reads ANQGSEA. With 7 bases clipped from V and 11 bases from J, the junction kept 11 bases outside the gene matches. This CDR3 comprises 13 residues. The CDR3 DNA is TGCAGCGGGCTTAGGGGACAGGGGGCGGGGTACACCTTC. Protein product: CSGLRGQGAGYTF.

V is TRBV25-1 and J is TRBJ1-2; D gene ambiguous. Trimming left V 1 base short and J 7 bases short, with 7 bases between. The CDR3 extends over 12 amino acids. Germline assignment: CDR1 MGHDK and CDR2 SYGVNS. The CDR3 loop is CASSESPLGYTF. The CDR3 DNA reads as TGTGCCAGCAGTGAATCCCCTCTTGGCTACACCTTC.